This entry describes one T cell receptor (beta chain). The data originate from a study of blood T cell repertoires in COVID-19. At the level of the study: Researchers got acute and convalescent COVID-19 samples from the United States, Italy and Spain. T cells, B-cell-depleted T cells, or PBMCs provided the cDNA or gDNA that served as material.

The CDR3 contains 16 residues. Trimming cost V 0 bases and J 4 bases; bases outside gene matches: 5. CDR1 and CDR2 from the germline V gene are LGHNA and YNFKEQ. Authors' methods: Counts of nucleated cells, estimated from reference gene primer amplification, were obtained. Clones were sequenced by immunoSEQ multiplex PCR, and TCRdb holds only the in-frame ones, with some missing. That table supplies the V and J calls and clone size; D and trimming were determined from the DNA. This sample has some 83,000 clones, with roughly nine tenths found just once. J is TRBJ1-5 and V is TRBV4-2; the match to TRBD1 covers 8 bases. Specimen: peripheral blood. This TCR derives from a man older than 75 in a cohort sampled during active COVID-19. The CDR3 sequence is CASSQDRGTGNQPQHF. The DNA of the CDR3 is TGTGCCAGCAGCCAAGATCGAGGGACAGGTAATCAGCCCCAGCATTTT.